These T cell receptor beta chains were read from a single sample in a study of beta chain features in type 1 diabetes. Sequencing was performed with immunoSEQ multiplex PCR; in TCRdb, only in-frame clones are kept and a portion is missing. The sample has 140,000 to 150,000 clones, roughly 53% seen once. The material sequenced was Tregs from blood. Source of these receptors: a man between 18 and 35 years old in good health. The CDR3 runs from the conserved cysteine through the conserved F or W. Each record gives: clone size, D gene, J gene, V gene, CDR3 protein, CDR3 DNA. D genes are given only for firm matches. Only some rows state a clone size, as once, few, many or a class for expanded clones.

.	.	TRBJ2-5	TRBV2	CASRSGEETQYF	TGTGCCAGCAGGTCCGGGGAGGAGACCCAGTACTTC
.	TRBD1	TRBJ1-1	TRBV6-5	CASSYKGQGRNTEAFF	TGTGCCAGCAGTTACAAGGGACAGGGACGAAACACTGAAGCTTTCTTT
.	.	TRBJ1-1	TRBV7-2	CASSRPGNTEAFF	TGTGCCAGCAGTCGGCCGGGGAACACTGAAGCTTTCTTT
.	.	TRBJ2-1	TRBV7-9	CASSFGTVSRFDEQFF	TGTGCCAGCAGCTTCGGTACTGTGTCTCGGTTCGATGAGCAGTTCTTC
few	TRBD1	TRBJ1-3	TRBV30	CAWTRTGSGNTIYF	TGTGCCTGGACCCGGACAGGCTCTGGAAACACCATATATTTT
.	TRBD1	TRBJ1-2	TRBV27	CASSPRQGRDGYTF	TGTGCCAGCAGTCCCAGACAGGGTCGGGATGGCTACACCTTC
.	.	TRBJ2-7	TRBV28	CASSLYGGRGYEQYF	TGTGCCAGCAGTTTATACGGGGGGCGAGGATACGAGCAGTACTTC
.	.	TRBJ2-5	TRBV2	CASSPTSWETQYF	TGTGCCAGCAGCCCTACTAGTTGGGAGACCCAGTACTTC
.	.	TRBJ2-7	TRBV5-1	CASSPGTISEQYF	TGCGCCAGCAGCCCGGGGACAATATCCGAGCAGTACTTC
.	TRBD1	TRBJ2-7	TRBV5-1	CASSHPGQGSYEQYF	TGCGCCAGCAGCCACCCGGGACAGGGCTCCTACGAGCAGTACTTC
.	.	TRBJ2-7	TRBV12-5	CASALNNGGLKYEQYF	TGTGCTAGTGCTTTAAATAACGGGGGATTAAAGTACGAGCAGTACTTC
few	.	TRBJ2-1	TRBV7-3	CASSLGADGSNEQFF	TGTGCCAGCAGCTTAGGGGCTGATGGATCCAATGAGCAGTTCTTC
few	.	TRBJ2-5	TRBV30	CAWSVPTAPGETQYF	TGTGCCTGGAGTGTACCGACAGCTCCAGGGGAGACCCAGTACTTC
few	TRBD1	TRBJ1-2	TRBV10-3	CAIGKRTGEIYGYTF	TGTGCCATCGGGAAGAGGACAGGGGAAATCTATGGCTACACCTTC
.	.	TRBJ1-1	TRBV10-3	CAIKGVTEAFF	TGTGCCATCAAGGGGGTCACTGAAGCTTTCTTT
few	TRBD2	TRBJ2-7	TRBV5-1	CASSEGLGTYEQYF	TGCGCCAGCAGCGAAGGACTAGGGACCTACGAGCAGTACTTC
.	.	TRBJ1-1	TRBV5-1	CASSPSGQRATEAFF	TGCGCCAGCAGCCCGTCGGGACAACGGGCCACTGAAGCTTTCTTT
.	TRBD1	TRBJ1-6	TRBV30	CAWSLGTGVTPLHF	TGTGCCTGGAGTCTGGGGACAGGGGTTACACCCCTCCACTTT
.	.	TRBJ1-5	TRBV2	CASKRLRQPQHF	TGTGCCAGCAAGAGATTGCGTCAGCCCCAGCATTTT
.	TRBD1	TRBJ1-2	TRBV7-9	CATLTGGPHYGYTF	TGTGCCACTCTCACAGGGGGTCCCCACTATGGCTACACCTTC
.	.	TRBJ2-1	TRBV6-5	CASSALGNEVNEQFF	TGTGCCAGCAGTGCCCTCGGGAACGAGGTCAATGAGCAGTTCTTC
few	TRBD2	TRBJ2-1	TRBV7-2	CASSLTSGRIIGSYNEQFF	TGTGCCAGCAGCCTGACTAGCGGGAGGATAATTGGCTCCTACAATGAGCAGTTCTTC
.	TRBD1	TRBJ2-1	TRBV28	CASSFRGTGSRGGNEQFF	TGTGCCAGCAGTTTTCGCGGGACAGGTTCAAGGGGAGGCAATGAGCAGTTCTTC
.	.	TRBJ2-7	TRBV18	CASSPPVRDEQYF	TGTGCCAGCTCACCACCCGTACGGGATGAGCAGTACTTC
.	TRBD1	TRBJ1-5	TRBV6-1	CASRGQGGQPQHF	TGTGCCAGCAGGGGACAGGGGGGTCAGCCCCAGCATTTT
.	TRBD2	TRBJ2-7	TRBV15	CATSRGLPGLAGTLSYEQYF	TGTGCCACCAGCAGAGGCCTCCCGGGACTAGCGGGGACTTTGAGCTACGAGCAGTACTTC
.	TRBD1	TRBJ2-5	TRBV29-1	CSVRRTGEFGETQYF	TGCAGCGTTCGTCGGACAGGGGAGTTCGGAGAGACCCAGTACTTC
.	.	TRBJ2-7	TRBV29-1	CSVEALREFSEQYF	TGCAGCGTTGAAGCCCTACGGGAATTTTCCGAGCAGTACTTC
.	.	TRBJ2-7	TRBV4-2	CASKKTGTVYEQYF	TGTGCCAGCAAGAAAACAGGGACGGTGTACGAGCAGTACTTC
.	TRBD2	TRBJ2-3	TRBV9	CASREGLAGGKGTDTQYF	TGTGCCAGCCGAGAAGGACTAGCGGGGGGTAAAGGCACAGATACGCAGTATTTT
.	TRBD1	TRBJ1-1	TRBV4-2	CASSRTGDTEAFF	TGTGCCAGCAGCCGAACAGGGGACACTGAAGCTTTCTTT
.	.	TRBJ2-3	TRBV9	CASSARATDTQYF	TGTGCCAGCAGCGCCCGCGCCACAGATACGCAGTATTTT
.	.	TRBJ2-3	TRBV9	CASSVGGGRTDTQYF	TGTGCCAGCAGCGTAGGTGGCGGGCGCACAGATACGCAGTATTTT
few	TRBD2	TRBJ2-5	TRBV6-4	CASSLWTSGTQETQYF	TGTGCCAGCAGTTTGTGGACTAGCGGGACGCAAGAGACCCAGTACTTC
few	.	TRBJ2-3	TRBV7-2	CASSSRQQDLATDTQYF	TGTGCCAGCAGCTCGCGACAACAGGACCTCGCCACAGATACGCAGTATTTT
few	TRBD2	TRBJ2-1	TRBV7-2	CASSLEGLAGGSNEQFF	TGTGCCAGCAGCTTAGAGGGGCTAGCGGGAGGGAGCAATGAGCAGTTCTTC
few	TRBD2	TRBJ2-7	TRBV6-5	CASSYGLAGFYEQYF	TGTGCCAGCAGTTACGGGTTAGCGGGGTTCTACGAGCAGTACTTC
.	.	TRBJ1-2	TRBV7-8	CASSFMGTDGYTF	TGTGCCAGCAGCTTTATGGGCACGGATGGCTACACCTTC
.	.	TRBJ1-1	TRBV29-1	CSAGEFRTEAFF	TGCAGCGCTGGGGAGTTCAGAACTGAAGCTTTCTTT
.	.	TRBJ2-3	TRBV9	CASSLRPEATDTQYF	TGTGCCAGCAGCTTAAGACCCGAGGCGACAGATACGCAGTATTTT
few	TRBD2	TRBJ2-3	TRBV11-2	CASSPQLAGGADTQYF	TGTGCCAGCAGCCCCCAGCTAGCGGGAGGTGCAGATACGCAGTATTTT
.	TRBD2	TRBJ2-1	TRBV28	CASRPRGASEQFF	TGTGCCAGCAGACCGCGGGGGGCCAGTGAGCAGTTCTTC
.	TRBD1	TRBJ1-3	TRBV11-2	CASSWNRGRGNTIYF	TGTGCCAGCAGCTGGAACAGGGGCCGAGGAAACACCATATATTTT
few	TRBD1	TRBJ2-1	TRBV7-9	CASSQHQGAHLIYEQFF	TGTGCCAGCAGCCAGCACCAGGGGGCGCATTTAATCTATGAGCAGTTCTTC
.	.	TRBJ1-1	TRBV19	CASRKNRENTEAFF	TGTGCCAGTAGAAAAAATCGGGAAAACACTGAAGCTTTCTTT
few	TRBD1	TRBJ2-5	TRBV5-1	CASSLAGDSLETQYF	TGCGCCAGCAGCTTGGCCGGGGACAGCCTGGAGACCCAGTACTTC
once	TRBD2	TRBJ2-3	TRBV30	CAWSVPRRGGLADTQYF	TGTGCCTGGAGTGTACCGAGACGGGGGGGCCTTGCAGATACGCAGTATTTT
.	TRBD1	TRBJ1-4	TRBV2	CASRRDRGGKLFF	TGTGCCAGCAGACGGGACAGGGGCGGAAAACTGTTTTTT
few	.	TRBJ1-2	TRBV5-5	CASSLSLFFYGYTF	TGTGCCAGCAGCTTGTCGTTATTCTTCTATGGCTACACCTTC
.	.	TRBJ1-5	TRBV7-2	CASSDSLGRNQPQHF	TGTGCCAGCAGCGACAGCCTTGGGCGCAATCAGCCCCAGCATTTT